Listed below are T cell receptor beta chains from one sample, sequenced in a study of T-cell reconstitution after alpha-beta-depleted transplantation in children. TCRdb passed the PCR reads through MiXCR, listing each CDR3 protein once. In the table there are some 120,000 distinct CDR3 sequences, about a tenth of which are singletons. The material sequenced was PBMCs, taken before TCRalphabeta/CD19-depleted stem cell transplant. These receptor sequences come from a boy between 2 and 10 years old with acute lymphoblastic leukemia, due to receive a stem cell transplant. Each CDR3 is given with its conserved first and last residue. A D gene is named only where the DNA matches it firmly. The size of a clone is reported for some rows only, either as once, few or many, or as a class for expanded clones.

J gene	clone size	V gene	D gene	CDR3 DNA	CDR3 protein
TRBJ2-1	few	TRBV5-1	NA	TGCGCCAGCAGCCTTCCTAATGTTGAGCAGTTCTTC	CASSLPNVEQFF
TRBJ1-4	NA	TRBV7-2	NA	TGTGCCAGCAGCGCCCTAGGGGGACTGTTTTTT	CASSALGGLFF
TRBJ2-3	NA	TRBV24-1	NA	TGTGCCACCAGTGGGGCAGATACGCAGTATTTT	CATSGADTQYF
TRBJ1-5	few	TRBV20-1	TRBD1	TGCAGTGCTGAGACGACAGGGGGAAGGAGCAATCAGCCCCAGCATTTT	CSAETTGGRSNQPQHF
TRBJ2-1	NA	TRBV24-1	TRBD2	TGTGCCACCAGTGATTCGGGGACTAGCGGGAGAACCTTTAAATACAATGAGCAGTTCTTC	CATSDSGTSGRTFKYNEQFF
TRBJ1-1	NA	TRBV5-1	TRBD1	TGCGCCAGCAGCCCATGGATGAAAACCGGGACAGCGAACACTGAAGCTTTCTTT	CASSPWMKTGTANTEAFF
TRBJ1-4	few	TRBV12-3/TRBV12-4	NA	TGTGCCAGCAGCCCAGGGTCAACTAATGAAAAACTGTTTTTT	CASSPGSTNEKLFF
TRBJ2-7	few	TRBV13	NA	TGTGCCAGCAGCACGTGGGACGGGAGCTCCTACGAGCAGTACTTC	CASSTWDGSSYEQYF
TRBJ2-2	many	TRBV12-3/TRBV12-4	NA	TGTGCCAGCAGTCACACTAGGAACACCGGGGAGCTGTTTTTT	CASSHTRNTGELFF
TRBJ2-1	few	TRBV20-1	TRBD2	TGCAGTGCTAGAGCACTAGCGGGAAACTCCTACAATGAGCAGTTCTTC	CSARALAGNSYNEQFF
TRBJ2-7	many	TRBV6-5	TRBD2	TGTGCCAGCAGGGGGACTAGCGGGAGGGCCACCTACGAGCAGTACTTC	CASRGTSGRATYEQYF
TRBJ1-5	few	TRBV5-1	TRBD1	TGCGCCAGCAGCCGGGACAGTGGAGGTCAGCCCCAGCATTTT	CASSRDSGGQPQHF
TRBJ1-6	few	TRBV6-5	NA	TGTGCCAGCAGTTACACGGCAGGCCTCATAGCACCCCTCCACTTT	CASSYTAGLIAPLHF
TRBJ2-3	few	TRBV7-2	TRBD2	TGTGCCAGCAGCTTAGGGCTAGCGGGGCCAGATACGCAGTATTTT	CASSLGLAGPDTQYF
TRBJ2-2	NA	TRBV28	TRBD1	TGTGCCAGCAGTTTATTGGACAGGGACACCGGGGAGCTGTTTTTT	CASSLLDRDTGELFF
TRBJ2-1	many	TRBV12-3/TRBV12-4	TRBD2	TGTGCCAGCAGTTTTTATGTAAACGGGAGGGCCGATGAGCAGTTCTTC	CASSFYVNGRADEQFF
TRBJ2-1	few	TRBV5-1	TRBD2	TGCGCCAGCAGCTTGGCTGGGACTAGTGAGAATGAGCAGTTCTTC	CASSLAGTSENEQFF
TRBJ2-7	many	TRBV12-3/TRBV12-4	NA	TGTGCCAGCAGTTTATTCGGGGCCCACGAGCAGTACTTC	CASSLFGAHEQYF
TRBJ1-5	NA	TRBV28	NA	TGTGCCAGCAGTTTGGTCAGGGGTGGCAATCAGCCCCAGCATTTT	CASSLVRGGNQPQHF
TRBJ1-2	NA	TRBV10-2	NA	TGCGCCAGCAGTGGTCCAGGGATCACGAACTATGGCTACACCTTC	CASSGPGITNYGYTF
TRBJ2-1	few	TRBV19	NA	TGTGCCAGTAAGCGCTCGGACTTTCGCGACAATGAGCAGTTCTTC	CASKRSDFRDNEQFF
TRBJ2-4	NA	TRBV28	TRBD2	TGTGCCAGCAGCCCCTCGACGAGGCTAGCGGGGCTAGCCAAAAACATTCAGTACTTC	CASSPSTRLAGLAKNIQYF
TRBJ2-7	many	TRBV9	NA	TGTGCCAGCAGCCTACAATCGGGGGTTAACTACGAGCAGTACTTC	CASSLQSGVNYEQYF
TRBJ1-2	few	TRBV5-1	TRBD1	TGCGCCAGCAGCCATGGGGTGACAGGGGGCTATGGCTACACCTTC	CASSHGVTGGYGYTF